The entry that follows covers one T cell receptor (beta chain) sequence. In the study's own analysis: Nucleated cell number was recorded as an estimate derived from reference gene primer amplification. Measured with immunoSEQ multiplex PCR; TCRdb has only the in-frame clones, and not every one. V, J and clone size derive from that table, while D and trimming were established from the DNA sequence. This repertoire shows tens of thousands of clones, around 86% found once; its top ten account for around 27%. The data were taken from a study of blood T cell repertoires in COVID-19. Background on the study: Italy, Spain and the United States were the sources of the convalescent and acute COVID-19 samples. The cDNA or gDNA used as material had been derived from T cells, B-cell-depleted T cells, or PBMCs.

Germline CDR1 reads SGHDN; CDR2 reads FVKESK. The length of the CDR3 is 15 residues. Trimming stripped 1 base from V and 2 bases from J, with 9 bases between. Sequenced sample: peripheral blood. The sequence came from a human donor in a cohort sampled during active COVID-19. V usage is TRBV14 and J usage is TRBJ2-1; D remains ambiguous. The CDR3 DNA reads as TGTGCCAGCAGCCAAGGAGCATTACCCTACAATGAGCAGTTCTTC. It yields the protein CASSQGALPYNEQFF.